This T cell receptor beta chain was captured by sequencing in a study of cytomegalovirus exposure and HLA in healthy donors. Study-wide background: The study's early data release held roughly 90 million unique TCRs from HLA-typed donors. Study-wide points: Approximately 160 TCR beta chains were listed as cytomegalovirus-associated. The authors confirmed in vitro that a few CMV-associated chains were specific for CMV antigens.

Only one count was recorded for this clone. What it binds is not known. Use of 60 Vbeta and 13 Jbeta primers characterized the PCR. Here immunoSEQ multiplex PCR was the method, and the copy in TCRdb shows in-frame clones only, minus some. The table has under 250,000 clones, around 80% seen once; the top ten hold 0.71%. V gave up 0 bases and J gave up 4 bases, with 9 bases separating them. The length of the CDR3 is 14 residues. CDR1 and CDR2 (germline): MNHNY, SVGAGI (reference sequence). This rearrangement joins TRBV6-6 to TRBJ1-2, with no clear D. The TCR comes from a boy aged 2 to 10 in good health and CMV-seronegative. Sequencing was carried out using PBMCs. CDR3 bases: TGTGCCAGCAGTTACTCAGTGGGCCTCTATGGCTACACCTTC. Translating it yields CASSYSVGLYGYTF.